This T cell receptor beta chain originates from a study of CD8 T cells in Susac syndrome. The CDR3 runs to 15 residues. Trimming left V 4 bases short and J 5 bases short, with 18 bases between. CDR1 and CDR2 from the germline V gene are SGDLS and YYNGEE. A quantity of roughly 0.5 to 1 ug RNA underwent reverse transcription using random hexamers. A single record per CDR3 protein comes from TCRdb applying MiXCR to the immunoSEQ multiplex PCR reads. The sample contains some 200,000 distinct CDR3 sequences, around 93% of which appear only once. The sample taken for sequencing was CD8+ T cells from PBMCs. The chain employs TRBV9 and TRBJ2-5; the D gene is possibly TRBD2 (6 bases). This receptor was obtained from a human donor with Susac syndrome. CDR3 DNA sequence: TGTGCCAGCAGCCCCGGGGACTCCCTGAGGGAGACCCAGTACTTC. It specifies CASSPGDSLRETQYF.